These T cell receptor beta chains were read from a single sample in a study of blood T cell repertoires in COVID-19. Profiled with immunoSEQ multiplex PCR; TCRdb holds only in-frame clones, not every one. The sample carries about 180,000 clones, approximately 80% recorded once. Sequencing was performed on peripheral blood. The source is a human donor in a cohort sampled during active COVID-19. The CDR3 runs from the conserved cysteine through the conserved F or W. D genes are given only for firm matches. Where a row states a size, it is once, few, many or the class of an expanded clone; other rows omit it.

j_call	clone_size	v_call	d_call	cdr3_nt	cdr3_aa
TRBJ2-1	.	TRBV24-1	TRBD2	TGTGCCACCAGTGATTTGGCCGCGGGAGGCCCCCAATACAATGAGCAGTTCTTC	CATSDLAAGGPQYNEQFF
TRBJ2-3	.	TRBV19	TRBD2	TGTGCCAGTAGTAGGCTAGCGGGGGTAACAGATACGCAGTATTTT	CASSRLAGVTDTQYF
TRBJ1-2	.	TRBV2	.	TGTGCCAGCAGTGATGACACTTATGGCTACACCTTC	CASSDDTYGYTF
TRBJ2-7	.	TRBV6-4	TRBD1	TGTGCCAGCAGCGATGTCGGGACAGGGGCCTACGAGCAGTACTTC	CASSDVGTGAYEQYF
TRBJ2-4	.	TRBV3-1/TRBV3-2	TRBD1	TGTGCCAGCAGCCTCGACAGGGTTATAGCCAAAAACATTCAGTACTTC	CASSLDRVIAKNIQYF
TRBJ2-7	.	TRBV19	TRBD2	TGTGCCAGTAGTCTAGATAGCCCGGGGACTAGCGGGAGACGCGAGCAGTACTTC	CASSLDSPGTSGRREQYF
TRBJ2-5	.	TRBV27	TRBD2	TGTGCCAGCAGTTTACTAGCGGGGTTACAAGAGACCCAGTACTTC	CASSLLAGLQETQYF
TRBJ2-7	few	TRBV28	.	TGTGCCAGCAGATCTGGACAGTTCCAGCAGCAGTACTTC	CASRSGQFQQQYF
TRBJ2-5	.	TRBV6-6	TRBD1	TGTGCCAGCACCCTACAGGGGCAAGAGACCCAGTACTTC	CASTLQGQETQYF
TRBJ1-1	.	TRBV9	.	TGTGCCAGCAGCGTAGAAGGGGGCACTGAAGCTTTCTTT	CASSVEGGTEAFF
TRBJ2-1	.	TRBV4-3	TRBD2	TGCGCCAGCAGCCAAGACCCGGCTAGCGGGAGTGTTAATGAGCAGTTCTTC	CASSQDPASGSVNEQFF
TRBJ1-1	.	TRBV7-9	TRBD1	TGTGCCAGCAGCAAAAAGACAGGGGGCCTGGGCACTGAAGCTTTCTTT	CASSKKTGGLGTEAFF
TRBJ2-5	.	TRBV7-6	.	TGTGCCAGCAGCTTAGGGGACTTGATGAGGGAGACCCAGTACTTC	CASSLGDLMRETQYF
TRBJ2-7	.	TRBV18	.	TGTGCCAGCTCACCCCAAATAAAGGAGCACGAGCAGTACTTC	CASSPQIKEHEQYF
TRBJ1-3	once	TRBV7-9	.	TGTGCCAGCAGGTTCTATTCTGGAAACACCATATATTTT	CASRFYSGNTIYF
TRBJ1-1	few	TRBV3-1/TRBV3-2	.	TGTGCCAGCAGCCAAGTAACAGGGAGCATGAACACTGAAGCTTTCTTT	CASSQVTGSMNTEAFF
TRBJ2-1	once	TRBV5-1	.	TGCGCCAGCAGCTTGTTATCGGGTTCTGAATCCTACAATGAGCAGTTCTTC	CASSLLSGSESYNEQFF
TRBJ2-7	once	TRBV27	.	TGTGCCAGCAGCTTTGACAGCTACGAGCAGTACTTC	CASSFDSYEQYF
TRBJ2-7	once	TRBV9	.	TGTGCCAGCAGCGTAGTGGGGAGGAGGATCGGGTACGAGCAGTACTTC	CASSVVGRRIGYEQYF
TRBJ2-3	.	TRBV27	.	TGTGCCAGCAGACCTACTAGCCCCAGCACAGATACGCAGTATTTT	CASRPTSPSTDTQYF
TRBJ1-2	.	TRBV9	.	TGTGCCAGCAGCTCGACAGTATTCTATGGCTACACCTTC	CASSSTVFYGYTF
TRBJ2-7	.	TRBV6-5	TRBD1	TGTGCCAGCAGTCCCACAACAGGGGGCTCGGGGGAGCAGTACTTC	CASSPTTGGSGEQYF
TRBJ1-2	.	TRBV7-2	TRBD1	TGTGCCAGCAGCTTAGACCAGCTCCTGACAGGGGCTAACTATGGCTACACCTTC	CASSLDQLLTGANYGYTF
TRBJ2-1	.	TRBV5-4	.	TGTGCCAGCAGCTTGGACACTAGCTATTCCAATGAGCAGTTCTTC	CASSLDTSYSNEQFF
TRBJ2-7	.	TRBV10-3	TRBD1	TGTGCCATCAGGGAGGGACAGGGTCGGCACGAGCAGTACTTC	CAIREGQGRHEQYF
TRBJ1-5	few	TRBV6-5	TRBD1	TGTGCCAGCAGCTCTCGGACAGGCCCTATAAGTGCCCAGCATTTT	CASSSRTGPISAQHF
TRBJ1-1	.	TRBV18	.	TGTGCCAGCTCACCAGGGGGCAGCGCGAACACTGAAGCTTTCTTT	CASSPGGSANTEAFF
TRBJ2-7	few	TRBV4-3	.	TGCGCCAGCAGCTGGACTACCGACTCCTACGAGCAGTACTTC	CASSWTTDSYEQYF
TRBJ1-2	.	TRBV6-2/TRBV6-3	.	TGTGCCAGCAGTCCCAGTCGGGAATTGGGAAATTATGGCTACACCTTC	CASSPSRELGNYGYTF
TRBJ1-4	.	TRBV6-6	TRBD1	TGTGCCAGCAGTCGACAGGGCGGCATTGAAAAACTGTTTTTT	CASSRQGGIEKLFF
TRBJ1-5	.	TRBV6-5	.	TGTGCCAGCAGTTACGGGGGGTCAGGGAGCAATCAGCCCCAGCATTTT	CASSYGGSGSNQPQHF
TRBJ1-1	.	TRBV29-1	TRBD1	TGCAGCGTTGGAACAGGGACAGGTTCCACTGAAGCTTTCTTT	CSVGTGTGSTEAFF
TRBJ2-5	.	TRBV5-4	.	TGTGCCAGCGGATTAAGGGGGGGGCCATTACAAGAGACCCAGTACTTC	CASGLRGGPLQETQYF
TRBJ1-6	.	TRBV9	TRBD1	TGTGCCAGCAGCCAAAGTAGGGGGCACTATAATTCACCCCTCCACTTT	CASSQSRGHYNSPLHF
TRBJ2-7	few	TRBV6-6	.	TGTGCCAGCAATTCTTATCAGGGAAACGAGCAGTACTTC	CASNSYQGNEQYF
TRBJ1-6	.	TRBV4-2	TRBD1	TGTGCCAGCAGCCGAGACAGGGAAGGTTCACCCCTCCACTTT	CASSRDREGSPLHF
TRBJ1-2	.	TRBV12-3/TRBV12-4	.	TGTGCCAGCAGCACAGCCCGGAGCTACACCTTC	CASSTARSYTF
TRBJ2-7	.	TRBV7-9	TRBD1	TGTGCCAGCAGCCCCGTCCGGGACAGGGGACGGAAGGAGCAGTACTTC	CASSPVRDRGRKEQYF
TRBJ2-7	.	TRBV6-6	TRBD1	TGTGCCAGCAGTACTGGACAGGGCAGGTCCTACGAGCAGTACTTC	CASSTGQGRSYEQYF
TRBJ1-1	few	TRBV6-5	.	TGTGCCAGCAGTTACTCCGGGAGGGACACTGAAGCTTTCTTT	CASSYSGRDTEAFF
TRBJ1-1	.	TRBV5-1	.	TGCGCCAGCAGCCAAGCGGACAGATTGAACACTGAAGCTTTCTTT	CASSQADRLNTEAFF
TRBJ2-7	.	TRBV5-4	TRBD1	TGTGCCAGCAGCTTAACCGGGACAGGGTGGGGAAAAGCCTACGAGCAGTACTTC	CASSLTGTGWGKAYEQYF
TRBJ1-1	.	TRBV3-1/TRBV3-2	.	TGTGCCAGCAGCCCGAACTCAGGGGTTAAAACTGAAGCTTTCTTT	CASSPNSGVKTEAFF
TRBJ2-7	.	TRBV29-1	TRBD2	TGCAGCGTCTTAGCGGGCTCCTACGAGCAGTACTTC	CSVLAGSYEQYF
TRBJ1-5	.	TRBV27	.	TGTGCCAGCAGTTTAGACAGCCGCAATCAGCCCCAGCATTTT	CASSLDSRNQPQHF
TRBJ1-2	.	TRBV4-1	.	TGCGCCAGCAGCCAAGGGGGTGCAGGGGCCTATGGCTACACCTTC	CASSQGGAGAYGYTF